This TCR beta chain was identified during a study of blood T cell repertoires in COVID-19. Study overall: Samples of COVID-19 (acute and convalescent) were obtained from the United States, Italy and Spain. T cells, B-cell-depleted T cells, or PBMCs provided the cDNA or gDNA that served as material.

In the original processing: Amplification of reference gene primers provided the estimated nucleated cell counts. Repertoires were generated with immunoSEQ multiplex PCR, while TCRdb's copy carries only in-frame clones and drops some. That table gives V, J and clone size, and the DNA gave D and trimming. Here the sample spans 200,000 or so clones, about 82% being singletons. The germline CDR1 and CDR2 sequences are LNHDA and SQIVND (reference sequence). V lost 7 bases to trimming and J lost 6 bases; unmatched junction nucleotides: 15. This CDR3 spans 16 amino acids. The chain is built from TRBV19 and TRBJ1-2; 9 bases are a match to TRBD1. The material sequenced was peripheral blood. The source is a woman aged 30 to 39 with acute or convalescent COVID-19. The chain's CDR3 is CASTDPRTGVLDGYTF. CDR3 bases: TGTGCCAGTACCGATCCGAGGACAGGGGTCCTTGATGGCTACACCTTC. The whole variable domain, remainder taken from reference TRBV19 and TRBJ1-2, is DGGITQSPKYLFRKEGQNVTLSCEQNLNHDAMYWYRQDPGQGLRLIYYSQIVNDFQKGDIAEGYSVSREKKESFPLTVTSAQKNPTAFYLCASTDPRTGVLDGYTFGSGTRLTVV.